The present TCR beta chain was sequenced within a study of T cell changes during pregnancy in multiple sclerosis. The CDR3 length is 11 residues. Germline CDR1 is ENHRY and CDR2 is SYGVKD. V dropped 3 bases and J dropped 10 bases, with 9 bases sitting between them. Here immunoSEQ multiplex PCR was the method, and the copy in TCRdb shows in-frame clones only, minus some. The repertoire holds roughly 70,000 clones, with less than 95% as singletons. This receptor was obtained from a female donor with multiple sclerosis, enrolled in a pregnancy study. The chain uses TRBV10-3 and TRBJ1-1; weak D call: TRBD1 (6 bases). The sample consisted of peripheral blood, taken in the third trimester of pregnancy. The CDR3 nucleotides are TGTGCCATCAGTGACGGGGGGCGAGCTTTCTTT. Its translation: CAISDGGRAFF.